Each of the 15 T cell receptor beta chains below was sequenced from the same sample in a study of cytomegalovirus exposure and HLA in healthy donors. Researchers ran the PCR with 60 Vbeta and 13 Jbeta primers. Profiling relied on immunoSEQ multiplex PCR, and the TCRdb table lists in-frame clones only, not all of them. The data hold tens of thousands of clones, with roughly 73% observed a single time. Sequences were obtained from PBMCs. The source is a male donor in good health and CMV-seropositive.

The chain is built from TRBV5-1 and TRBJ1-2, with 7 bases that match TRBD1. V gave up 4 bases and J gave up 2 bases; unmatched junction bases: 5. The CDR3 has 14 residues. Per germline, CDR1 SGHRS and CDR2 YFSETQ. The CDR3: CASSREGQNYGYTF. The CDR3 nucleotides are TGCGCCAGCAGCCGAGAGGGACAGAACTATGGCTACACCTTC.

The V gene is TRBV6-6, the J gene TRBJ1-1, with D perhaps matching TRBD1 (6 bases). Germline CDR1 and CDR2: MNHNY and SVGAGI (reference sequence). Trimming removed 8 bases at V and 1 base at J, with 14 bases between. The CDR3 contains 14 residues. CDR3 residues: CASRGGGQNTEAFF. The CDR3 DNA follows: TGTGCCAGCCGAGGGGGGGGGCAGAACACTGAAGCTTTCTTT.

The rearrangement joins TRBV5-1 to TRBJ1-6; TRBD1 agrees at 9 bases. With 4 bases clipped from V and 9 bases from J, the junction kept 5 bases outside the gene matches. CDR1 is SGHRS and CDR2 is YFSETQ in the germline V gene. The CDR3 has 14 amino acids. CDR3 DNA: TGCGCCAGCAGCCGGGACAGGGTTGGTTCACCCCTCCACTTT. Its translation: CASSRDRVGSPLHF.

This chain connects TRBV14 to TRBJ2-2; D ambiguous. The CDR3 contains 15 residues. Germline CDR1 is SGHDN and CDR2 is FVKESK. Trimming took 0 bases from V and 0 from J, leaving 5 bases between them. CDR3 in amino acids: CASSQEVANTGELFF. CDR3 DNA sequence: TGTGCCAGCAGCCAAGAAGTAGCGAACACCGGGGAGCTGTTTTTT.

This chain uses TRBV19 with TRBJ1-1; 7 bases map to TRBD1. Germline loops: CDR1 LNHDA, CDR2 SQIVND (reference sequence). CDR3 length equals 14 residues. J lost 1 base, V lost 5 bases, and 4 bases had no gene match. The CDR3 DNA follows: TGTGCCAGTAGTCCCCGGGACAGGAACACTGAAGCTTTCTTT. Its protein is CASSPRDRNTEAFF.

The chain employs TRBV7-6 and TRBJ2-5; possible D gene TRBD2, 7 bases. The V end lost 2 bases, the J end lost 5 bases, and 15 bases lay between the germline ends. This CDR3 is built from 15 residues. Germline V gene sequence: CDR1 SGHVS, CDR2 FNYEAQ. The CDR3 is CASSLPRGGVETQYF. In DNA form, the CDR3 reads TGTGCCAGCAGCTTACCTAGGGGGGGCGTGGAGACCCAGTACTTC.

V and J are TRBV7-9 and TRBJ1-2; TRBD1 is a possible D gene (6 bases). V was shortened by 6 bases and J by 8 bases, with 13 bases between the two germline ends. The germline V gene encodes CDR1 SEHNR and CDR2 FQNEAQ (reference sequence). This CDR3 is 12 amino acids long. The CDR3 protein is CASRGGADGYTF. The CDR3 DNA reads as TGTGCCAGCAGAGGGGGGGCTGACGGCTACACCTTC.

The V call is TRBV4-1, the J call TRBJ1-1; no clear D gene. Germline V gene lookup returns CDR1 MGHRA and CDR2 YSYEKL. The ends were cut back, 0 bases at V and 8 bases at J, with 10 bases in the middle. This CDR3 is 13 amino acids long. The CDR3 region has the DNA TGCGCCAGCAGCCAAGATAGCGGGTGGGAAGCTTTCTTT. This translates into CASSQDSGWEAFF.

This clone was counted only a few times. This chain links TRBV7-9 with TRBJ1-3, with D perhaps TRBD1 (5 bases). The length of the CDR3 is 14 residues. CDR1 and CDR2 (germline): SEHNR, FQNEAQ (reference sequence). V was clipped by 3 bases and J by 2 bases, with 8 bases between them. The CDR3 loop is CASSFSRAGNTIYF. CDR3 bases: TGTGCCAGCAGCTTCTCCAGGGCTGGAAACACCATATATTTT.

The gene calls are TRBV4-1 and TRBJ2-5, with 7 bases fitting TRBD2. The CDR3 extends over 16 amino acids. The V gene end was trimmed by 0 bases and the J gene end by 5 bases; junction bases not matched to a gene: 9. Germline assignment: CDR1 MGHRA and CDR2 YSYEKL. The CDR3 protein is CASSQDRTRGGETQYF. The CDR3 DNA reads as TGCGCCAGCAGCCAAGATAGGACTAGGGGAGGGGAGACCCAGTACTTC.

This chain connects TRBV2 to TRBJ2-1, with TRBD1 matching 7 bases. The CDR3 covers 13 residues. Germline V gives CDR1 SNHLY, CDR2 FYNNEI. V shed 8 bases, J shed 7 bases, and the junction held 8 bases outside the gene matches. The CDR3 protein is CASGTGVENEQFF. As DNA, the CDR3 is TGTGCCAGCGGTACAGGGGTTGAGAATGAGCAGTTCTTC.

This clone was detected only a few times. The chain links TRBV19 to TRBJ1-3; no reliable D call. This CDR3 has 14 residues. Germline-derived CDR1 and CDR2 are LNHDA and SQIVND (reference sequence). The V gene lost 5 bases and the J gene lost 4 bases, with 12 bases spanning the gap. The CDR3 DNA sequence: TGTGCCAGTAGTCTCAGGCCCACAGGAAACACCATATATTTT. Translating it yields CASSLRPTGNTIYF.

CDR3 residues: CASSLDAGPPETQYF. The CDR3 DNA reads as TGCGCCAGCAGCTTGGACGCAGGCCCACCGGAGACCCAGTACTTC. This chain connects TRBV5-1 to TRBJ2-5; D is uncertain. The CDR3 has 15 residues. V was clipped by 0 bases and J by 5 bases, with 14 bases between them. The germline CDR1 and CDR2 sequences are SGHRS and YFSETQ.

This rearrangement joins TRBV18 to TRBJ2-3; 11 positions match TRBD1. CDR1 KGHSH and CDR2 LQKENI come from the germline V gene. The CDR3 spans 14 residues. The junction had 3 bases not matched to a gene; V was cut back by 6 bases and J by 4 bases. The chain's CDR3 is CASSGTGGSDTQYF. CDR3 nucleotide sequence: TGTGCCAGCTCGGGGACAGGGGGATCAGATACGCAGTATTTT.

This chain joins TRBV5-1 and TRBJ1-5; 7 bases are a match to TRBD1. The germline gives CDR1 SGHRS, CDR2 YFSETQ. V dropped 4 bases and J dropped 9; count of bases not matched to a gene: 10. The CDR3 is 14 residues long. Written as DNA, the CDR3 is TGCGCCAGCAGCCCGGATGGAACAGGGGTGCCCCAGCATTTT. It specifies CASSPDGTGVPQHF.